This is a list of T cell receptor beta chains from one sample in a study of shared clonotypes between healthy human individuals. Produced via immunoSEQ multiplex PCR; TCRdb's table is partial and in-frame only. The table lists 2,500,000 or so clones, 85% to 95% of them singletons. Sequencing was carried out using naive CD4+ T cells from PBMCs. The receptors were sampled from a man aged 18 to 29 in good health. Some clones in this sample may be carry-over from other donors' samples. CDR3s include the opening cysteine and the closing phenylalanine or tryptophan. The order of the fields is clone size, D gene, J gene, V gene, CDR3 DNA, CDR3 protein. The D gene is left open where the match is weak. Clone size is not always given. Where it is, it says once, few, many or a class for expanded clones.

NA,NA,TRBJ2-6,TRBV5-1,TGCGCCAGCAGCTTGGAAATTAGGGGGGCGCGTGGGGCCAACGTCCTGACTTTC,CASSLEIRGARGANVLTF
NA,NA,TRBJ2-7,TRBV18,TGTGCCAGCTCACCCGGACGGAACTCCTACGAGCAGTACTTC,CASSPGRNSYEQYF
NA,NA,TRBJ2-7,TRBV28,TGTGCCAGCAGTTTGAGGGGGGAGCAGTACTTC,CASSLRGEQYF
NA,NA,TRBJ2-1,TRBV6-4,TGTGCCAGCAGTGACTCTGGCAGGGGCTCCTACAATGAGCAGTTCTTC,CASSDSGRGSYNEQFF
NA,TRBD2,TRBJ2-1,TRBV9,TGTGCCAGCAGCCCGGAGAGGACTAGGCTATTAGGTGAGCAGTTCTTC,CASSPERTRLLGEQFF
NA,NA,TRBJ1-1,TRBV10-2,TGCGCCAGCAGGCCCCACAGGAACACTGAAGCTTTCTTT,CASRPHRNTEAFF
NA,NA,TRBJ1-2,TRBV5-1,TGCGCCAGCAGCTTGGACGCCGGCTATGGCTACACCTTC,CASSLDAGYGYTF
once,NA,TRBJ1-3,TRBV7-2,TGTGCCAGCACCCTCGACGAGCAAACTGGAAACACCATATATTTT,CASTLDEQTGNTIYF
NA,NA,TRBJ2-3,TRBV18,TGTGCCAGCTCACCAAGGGGCACAGATACGCAGTATTTT,CASSPRGTDTQYF
NA,TRBD1,TRBJ1-2,TRBV5-1,TGCGCCAGCAGCCCGGACAGGGGAGGGTCGTCCTATGGCTACACCTTC,CASSPDRGGSSYGYTF
NA,TRBD2,TRBJ2-5,TRBV5-4,TGTGCCAGCAAAACGGGCGGGAGTCAAGAGACCCAGTACTTC,CASKTGGSQETQYF
NA,TRBD1,TRBJ2-5,TRBV4-1,TGCGCCAGCAGCCATGCCTCCGGGACAGGGGTCCAAGAGACCCAGTACTTC,CASSHASGTGVQETQYF
NA,NA,TRBJ1-4,TRBV18,TGTGCCAGCTCACCGAGAGCCAGAGATAATGAAAAACTGTTTTTT,CASSPRARDNEKLFF
NA,NA,TRBJ2-5,TRBV9,TGTGCCAGCAGCGTAGAGGTGGAAGAGACCCAGTACTTC,CASSVEVEETQYF
NA,TRBD2,TRBJ2-1,TRBV7-3,TGTGCCAGCAGCTTACTTCCTAGCGGGAGTGTGAATGAGCAGTTCTTC,CASSLLPSGSVNEQFF
NA,NA,TRBJ1-2,TRBV28,TGTGCCAGCAGTTACTCAGGACAGCTTAACTATGGCTACACCTTC,CASSYSGQLNYGYTF
few,TRBD1,TRBJ2-2,TRBV2,TGTGCCAGCAGTGTAGGACAGGTTAACACCGGGGAGCTGTTTTTT,CASSVGQVNTGELFF
NA,TRBD1,TRBJ2-3,TRBV29-1,TGCAGCGTTGAGGGGGACAGCCAAAAAAGCACAGATACGCAGTATTTT,CSVEGDSQKSTDTQYF
NA,TRBD2,TRBJ2-1,TRBV18,TGTGCCAGCTCACCATGGGAGGGAAGTTACAATGAGCAGTTCTTC,CASSPWEGSYNEQFF
NA,TRBD2,TRBJ2-3,TRBV11-2,TGTGCCAGCAGCTTAGAGGGTAGCGGGAGACCGACAGATACGCAGTATTTT,CASSLEGSGRPTDTQYF
NA,TRBD1,TRBJ1-1,TRBV5-1,TGCGCCAGCAGCTTACAGGGGACTAACACTGAAGCTTTCTTT,CASSLQGTNTEAFF
NA,NA,TRBJ1-2,TRBV6-1,TGTGCCAGCACGAACCGGGACGGCCTTAACTATGGCTACACCTTC,CASTNRDGLNYGYTF
NA,NA,TRBJ2-3,TRBV7-8,TGTGCCAGCAGCTTTACGGCGGGGGCTAGCACAGATACGCAGTATTTT,CASSFTAGASTDTQYF
NA,NA,TRBJ1-3,TRBV4-1,TGCGCCAGCAGCCAAGGGCGTACCCTATATTTT,CASSQGRTLYF
NA,NA,TRBJ2-1,TRBV15,TGTGCCACCAGCAGAGATCTTGCCGGCGAGCAGTTCTTC,CATSRDLAGEQFF
NA,NA,TRBJ2-7,TRBV7-8,TGTGCCAGCAGCTTATACTTTGGCGCGACGGACTACGAGCAGTACTTC,CASSLYFGATDYEQYF
NA,NA,TRBJ1-1,TRBV12-5,TGTGCTAGTGGTTTGGTAGTAGGACTGAACACTGAAGCTTTCTTT,CASGLVVGLNTEAFF
NA,NA,TRBJ1-5,TRBV28,TGTGCCAGCAGCCCAGAGGCCCGGGAAACTTATAGCAATCAGCCCCAGCATTTT,CASSPEARETYSNQPQHF
few,NA,TRBJ1-1,TRBV28,TGTGCCAGCAGTTCCCGAGTAGCTTTCTTT,CASSSRVAFF
few,NA,TRBJ1-1,TRBV30,TGTGCCTGCAGAGGGGTCTTGGGTGAAGCTTTCTTT,CACRGVLGEAFF
NA,TRBD1,TRBJ1-1,TRBV11-2,TGTGCCAGCAGCTTCACACCGGGACAGGGGGCCACTGAAGCTTTCTTT,CASSFTPGQGATEAFF
NA,NA,TRBJ2-5,TRBV6-5,TGTGCCAGCAGTTCACCAAGCAGGGAGACCCAGTACTTC,CASSSPSRETQYF
few,NA,TRBJ1-5,TRBV28,TGTGCCAGCAGTAGACAGCCCCAGCATTTT,CASSRQPQHF
NA,NA,TRBJ2-5,TRBV29-1,TGCAGCGTCAAGGGGCTAGGGCGAGAGACCCAGTACTTC,CSVKGLGRETQYF
NA,NA,TRBJ2-1,TRBV6-5,TGTGCCAGCATTGCGGAGGGCAATGAGCAGTTCTTC,CASIAEGNEQFF
NA,TRBD1,TRBJ2-2,TRBV19,TGTGCCAGTCAGGGGGAAACCGGGGAGCTGTTTTTT,CASQGETGELFF
NA,TRBD1,TRBJ2-7,TRBV9,TGTGCCAGCAGCGCGGGACAGGGACTATCCTACGAGCAGTACTTC,CASSAGQGLSYEQYF
few,NA,TRBJ1-1,TRBV5-6,TGTGCCAGCAGCGCAGGACAGCCGAGAACTGAAGCTTTCTTT,CASSAGQPRTEAFF
NA,NA,TRBJ1-1,TRBV5-1,TGCGCCAGCAGCTCACAAACGAACACTGAAGCTTTCTTT,CASSSQTNTEAFF
NA,NA,TRBJ1-1,TRBV5-1,TGCGCCAGCAGCGTCACAGGTGGGCAGGGGACTGAAGCTTTCTTT,CASSVTGGQGTEAFF
NA,NA,TRBJ2-7,TRBV7-9,TGTGCCAGCAGCTTAACGAATTCCTACGAGCAGTACTTC,CASSLTNSYEQYF
few,NA,TRBJ1-3,TRBV5-1,TGCGCCAGCAGTCACAGCTCTGGAAACACCATATATTTT,CASSHSSGNTIYF
few,TRBD2,TRBJ2-7,TRBV6-1,TGTGCCAGCAGTGTATGGACTAGCGGGATGGTAGAGCAGTACTTC,CASSVWTSGMVEQYF
NA,NA,TRBJ1-2,TRBV19,TGTGCCAGCGAGGGGGTTCGGGGCTACACCTTC,CASEGVRGYTF
NA,NA,TRBJ1-2,TRBV6-5,TGTGCCAGCAGTACGGGGAGCCTCTATGGCTACACCTTC,CASSTGSLYGYTF
NA,TRBD2,TRBJ2-5,TRBV28,TGTGCCAGCACCCCTCTCCGTGTTGCGGGAGGGGGCGAGACCCAGTACTTC,CASTPLRVAGGGETQYF
NA,TRBD1,TRBJ2-5,TRBV5-1,TGCGCCAGCAGTTCCGACAGGGGCCAAGAGACCCAGTACTTC,CASSSDRGQETQYF
NA,NA,TRBJ1-3,TRBV30,TGTGCCTGGATTAGTAGGTACTCTGGAAACACCATATATTTT,CAWISRYSGNTIYF
NA,NA,TRBJ2-1,TRBV7-3,TGTGCCAGCAGCTTAACGGAAGGCGGGGTCTCCTACAATGAGCAGTTCTTC,CASSLTEGGVSYNEQFF
NA,NA,TRBJ2-7,TRBV7-2,TGTGCCAGCAGCGAAAGGACGGGGCTCGAGCAGTACTTC,CASSERTGLEQYF
NA,NA,TRBJ1-1,TRBV7-9,TGTGCCAGCAGCTTACAACCCTCGGGTGCTTTCTTT,CASSLQPSGAFF
NA,TRBD1,TRBJ1-2,TRBV27,TGTGCCAGCAGTTCCTCCGGGACAGGGGGTGGCTACACCTTC,CASSSSGTGGGYTF
NA,NA,TRBJ2-3,TRBV28,TGTGCCAGCAGTTTAGCGGCCCGCACAGATACGCAGTATTTT,CASSLAARTDTQYF
once,TRBD2,TRBJ2-7,TRBV7-8,TGTGCCAGCAGCCCACGGGCGTCTAGCGGGCCTCAGGAGCAGTACTTC,CASSPRASSGPQEQYF
NA,NA,TRBJ1-1,TRBV6-5,TGTGCCAGCAGTTACCGGATGTGGGAGGGTTTCACTGAAGCTTTCTTT,CASSYRMWEGFTEAFF